The next 21 T cell receptor beta chains were all read from a single sample in a study of CD8+CD57+ T cells in acquired aplastic anemia. According to the study, genomic DNA was the template for TCR beta VDJ and CDR3 profiling. TCRdb re-called the reads through MiXCR, storing one row per CDR3 protein. In the table there are about 110,000 distinct CDR3 sequences, 50% to 65% of which are singletons. Sequencing input: sorted CD4+, CD8+, or CD8+CD57+ T cells (not recorded which) from PBMCs. The receptor set was obtained from a human donor in good health, serving as a control.

This clonotype was picked up many times. The rearrangement links TRBV9 to TRBJ1-2; weak D call: TRBD1 (5 bases). The V end was cut by 4 bases, the J end by 6 bases, with 22 bases between. The CDR3 runs to 16 residues. The germline CDR1 and CDR2 sequences are SGDLS and YYNGEE. The CDR3 spells CASSPPPWGRDHGYTF. As DNA, the CDR3 is TGTGCCAGCAGCCCCCCTCCTTGGGGCAGGGACCATGGCTACACCTTC.

The chain has TRBV24-1 and TRBJ2-1; TRBD1 matches at 7 bases. The CDR3 runs 15 residues. Germline V lookup: CDR1 KGHDR, CDR2 SFDVKD. The V gene end was trimmed by 4 bases and the J gene end by 6 bases; junction bases not matched to a gene: 8. The CDR3 DNA sequence: TGTGCCACCAGTGACCCCGACAGGGTAGGCAATGAGCAGTTCTTC. As protein: CATSDPDRVGNEQFF.

Comments on this clonotype: Here the CDR3 omits its conserved ending phenylalanine or tryptophan, so a read error is the likely source. CDR3 sequence reads: CASSYSIGTPNGYTL. The CDR3 DNA follows: TGTGCCAGCAGTTACTCGATAGGGACCCCCAATGGCTACACCCTC. The chain carries TRBV6-5 and TRBJ1-2, with D possibly matching TRBD1 (5 bases). The V gene's germline CDR1 is MNHEY and CDR2 SVGAGI. The CDR3 contains 15 residues. Between the trimmed V and J ends, which lost 0 bases and 6 bases, there was a span of 14 bases.

The chain's CDR3 is CASSLMGGTEAFF. DNA of the CDR3: TGTGCCAGCAGCTTAATGGGGGGCACTGAAGCTTTCTTT. The V and J genes are TRBV7-3 and TRBJ1-1; a weak D match, TRBD1 (5 bases). This CDR3 has 13 residues. Germline loops: CDR1 SGHTA, CDR2 FQGTGA. The germline V and J ends were trimmed by 1 base and 4 bases, with 7 bases remaining between them. The full variable domain, rest sourced from reference TRBV7-3 and TRBJ1-1, is GAGVSQTPSNKVTEKGKYVELRCDPISGHTALYWYRQSLGQGPEFLIYFQGTGAADDSGLPNDRFFAVRPEGSVSTLKIQRTERGDSAVYLCASSLMGGTEAFFGQGTRLTVV.

This clonotype came up many times. CDR3 in amino acids: CASSLEGATLNTQYF. The DNA of the CDR3 is TGTGCCAGCAGCTTAGAAGGGGCGACTCTGAATACGCAGTATTTT. The rearrangement links TRBV7-2 to TRBJ2-3, with D possibly matching TRBD1 (5 bases). Between the trimmed V and J ends, which lost 1 base and 7 bases, there was a span of 15 bases. Germline lookup yields CDR1 SGHTA and CDR2 FQGNSA. There are 15 residues in the CDR3.

J is TRBJ1-1 and V is TRBV10-1; unclear D gene. Germline assignment: CDR1 WNHNN and CDR2 SYGVQD (reference sequence). The CDR3 runs to 14 residues. Trimming pared 0 bases from V and 6 bases from J, leaving 11 bases between. The CDR3 region is CASSESVGAPEAFF. For the CDR3, the DNA is TGCGCCAGCAGTGAGTCGGTGGGCGCACCTGAAGCTTTCTTT.

This clonotype was counted many times. The CDR3 region has the DNA TGTGCCAGCAGCGCAGACGAGAACTATGGCTACACCTTC. Translation: CASSADENYGYTF. The chain joins TRBV7-8 to TRBJ1-2; no firm D call. The germline V gene has CDR1 SGHVS and CDR2 FQNEAQ. V lost 5 bases, J lost 2 bases, and 9 bases lay in between. The CDR3 length is 13 residues.

The table lists this clonotype with a few counts. The chain recombines TRBV30 with TRBJ1-1, with no clear D. CDR1 is GTSNPN, CDR2 SVGIG, per germline (reference sequence). Trimming cost V 0 bases and J 4 bases, with 12 bases left between them. The CDR3 extends over 14 amino acids. CDR3 nucleotide sequence: TGTGCCTGGAGTGTTGGAGCAGGTAGCACTGAAGCTTTCTTT. Its translation: CAWSVGAGSTEAFF.

The rearrangement links TRBV7-6 to TRBJ1-4, with TRBD1 identical over 7 bases. CDR1 and CDR2 (germline): SGHVS, FNYEAQ. The J segment lost 4 bases and the V segment lost 5 bases, leaving 10 bases of the junction unmatched. This CDR3 contains 16 residues. The CDR3 nucleotides are TGTGCCAGCAGCCCCGCGGCAGGGGGGCGTAATGAAAAACTGTTTTTT. Translating it yields CASSPAAGGRNEKLFF.

This clonotype has a handful of counts. This chain joins TRBV6-1 and TRBJ1-2, with TRBD1 as a possible D gene (5 bases). CDR1 and CDR2 from the germline V gene are MNHNS and SASEGT. The CDR3 sequence is 12 residues long. The V and J ends lost 8 bases and 4 bases respectively, with 11 bases between them. The CDR3 coding sequence is TGTGCCAGCGGGACTGGGGTCTATGGCTACACCTTC. Amino acid sequence: CASGTGVYGYTF.

CDR3 loop: CAISESRGYNYGYTF. CDR3 coding DNA: TGTGCCATCAGTGAGTCGAGAGGATACAACTATGGCTACACCTTC. The chain links TRBV10-3 to TRBJ1-2; no reliable D call. Germline CDR1 is ENHRY and CDR2 is SYGVKD. This CDR3 region has 15 residues. Trimming removed 0 bases from V and 2 bases from J, with 10 bases in between.

This clonotype was observed at least ten times. The chain carries TRBV20-1 and TRBJ2-7, with 8 bases identical to TRBD1. The CDR3 spans 14 residues. The trim removed 7 bases at V and 2 bases at J, leaving 10 bases unmatched. From germline, CDR1 is DFQATT and CDR2 SNEGSKA (reference sequence). The CDR3 is CSGSWGQVPYEQYF. Written as DNA, the CDR3 is TGCAGTGGCTCATGGGGACAGGTTCCCTACGAGCAGTACTTC.

The sample holds one count of this clonotype. The chain carries TRBV29-1 and TRBJ2-1; a possible D gene is TRBD1 (8 bases). Germline V gives CDR1 SQVTM, CDR2 ANQGSEA. This CDR3 spans 14 amino acids. V lost 6 bases and J 5 bases, leaving 17 bases between the germline ends. The CDR3: CSVRGQGGNNEQFF. CDR3 sequence (DNA): TGCAGCGTCCGCGGACAGGGAGGGAACAATGAGCAGTTCTTC.

The chain joins TRBV19 to TRBJ1-3; 8 bases line up with TRBD1. V shed 3 bases, J shed 2 bases, and the junction held 3 bases outside the gene matches. Germline lookup yields CDR1 LNHDA and CDR2 SQIVND (reference sequence). The CDR3 spans 15 residues. The CDR3 loop reads CASSMRRGPGNTIYF. For the CDR3, the DNA is TGTGCCAGTAGTATGCGCAGGGGGCCTGGAAACACCATATATTTT.

This chain uses TRBV9 with TRBJ1-2, with 7 bases that match TRBD1. Germline V CDR1 and CDR2: SGDLS, YYNGEE. Trimming cost V 3 bases and J 6 bases; bases outside gene matches: 2. This CDR3 comprises 12 residues. This CDR3 reads CASSAGGDGYTF. The CDR3 coding sequence is TGTGCCAGCAGCGCAGGGGGAGATGGCTACACCTTC.

The rearrangement uses TRBV20-1 and TRBJ2-7; D not resolved. CDR1 and CDR2 from the germline V gene are DFQATT and SNEGSKA (reference sequence). The CDR3 contains 14 residues. V lost 6 bases to trimming and J lost 1 base, with 16 bases between them. The CDR3 nucleotides read TGCAGTGCCAGCAGCCGGGTGGGTTCCTACGAGCAGTACTTC. Protein product: CSASSRVGSYEQYF.

Comments on this clonotype: With a much larger clone just one base away, this may be a read error. This chain joins TRBV27 and TRBJ1-2; TRBD1 might be the D (5 bases). CDR1 and CDR2 (germline): MNHEY, SMNVEV (reference sequence). The CDR3 has 13 residues. CDR3 bases: TGTGCCAGCAGTTACAGCAGGGTTCATGGCCACACCTTC. This sequence encodes CASSYSRVHGHTF.

This clonotype appeared once. The chain has TRBV5-1 and TRBJ2-7, with D tentatively TRBD1 or TRBD2 (6 bases each). V was pared by 6 bases and J by 7 bases, with 20 bases between. Germline V gene data show CDR1 as SGHRS and CDR2 as YFSETQ. The CDR3 extends over 14 amino acids. CDR3 coding DNA: TGCGCCAGCACCTCGGGGGCGGGGAAGCGGGAGCAGTACTTC. Residues: CASTSGAGKREQYF.

This clonotype was seen a few times. The V call is TRBV10-2, the J call TRBJ2-3; 15 positions agree with TRBD2. With V trimmed by 7 bases and J by 4 bases, 3 bases remained unmatched. The CDR3 has 15 amino acids. CDR1 and CDR2 (germline): WSHSY, SAAADI. The CDR3 bases are TGCGCCAGCACTGGACTAGCGGGAGGGGCAGATACGCAGTATTTT. Protein product: CASTGLAGGADTQYF.

This clonotype was counted at least ten times. CDR3: CASSQDKGNYGYTF. CDR3 nucleotide sequence: TGTGCCAGCAGCCAAGACAAGGGGAACTATGGCTACACCTTC. V gene TRBV3-1 combines with J gene TRBJ1-2, with D tentatively TRBD1 (5 bases). V was cut by 0 bases and J by 2 bases, with 7 bases left in between. The CDR3 has 14 amino acids. Germline CDR1 LGHDT, CDR2 YNNKEL (reference sequence).

This chain links TRBV15 with TRBJ2-7, with a possible D match to TRBD1 (5 bases). Germline CDR1 and CDR2: LNHNV and YYDKDF (reference sequence). The CDR3 sequence is 12 residues long. V shed 3 bases and J shed 5 bases, with 8 bases lying between them. CDR3 sequence (DNA): TGTGCCACCAGCAGCGGACAAGACGAGCAGTACGTC. Translation gives CATSSGQDEQYV.